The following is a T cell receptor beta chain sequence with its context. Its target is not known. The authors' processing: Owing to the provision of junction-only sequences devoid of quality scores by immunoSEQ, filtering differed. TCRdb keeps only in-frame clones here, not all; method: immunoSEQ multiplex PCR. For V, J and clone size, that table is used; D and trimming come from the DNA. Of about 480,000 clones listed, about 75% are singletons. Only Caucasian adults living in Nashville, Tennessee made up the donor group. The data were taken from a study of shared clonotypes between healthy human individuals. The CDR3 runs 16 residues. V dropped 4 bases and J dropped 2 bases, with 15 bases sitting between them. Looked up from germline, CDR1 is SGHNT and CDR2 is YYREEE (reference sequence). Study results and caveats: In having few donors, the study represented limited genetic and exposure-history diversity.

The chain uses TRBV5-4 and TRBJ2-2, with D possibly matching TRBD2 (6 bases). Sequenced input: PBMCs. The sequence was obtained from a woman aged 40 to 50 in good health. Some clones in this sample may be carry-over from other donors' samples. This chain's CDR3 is CASSRGGDLNTGELFF. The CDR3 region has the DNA TGTGCCAGCAGCCGCGGCGGGGACCTCAACACCGGGGAGCTGTTTTTT.